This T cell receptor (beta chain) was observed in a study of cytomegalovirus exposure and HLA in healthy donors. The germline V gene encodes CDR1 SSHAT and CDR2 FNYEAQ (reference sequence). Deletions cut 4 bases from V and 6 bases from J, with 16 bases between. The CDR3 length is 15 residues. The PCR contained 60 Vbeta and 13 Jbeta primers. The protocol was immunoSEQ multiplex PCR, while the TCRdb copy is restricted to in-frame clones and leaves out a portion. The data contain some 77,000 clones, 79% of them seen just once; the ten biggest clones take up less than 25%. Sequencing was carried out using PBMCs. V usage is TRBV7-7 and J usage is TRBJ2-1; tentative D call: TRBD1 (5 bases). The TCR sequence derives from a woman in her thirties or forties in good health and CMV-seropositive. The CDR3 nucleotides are TGTGCCAGCAGCTCCACAACCGCGACAGTCAATGAGCAGTTCTTC. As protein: CASSSTTATVNEQFF. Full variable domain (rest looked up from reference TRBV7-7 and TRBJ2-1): GAGVSQSPRYKVTKRGQDVTLRCDPISSHATLYWYQQALGQGPEFLTYFNYEAQPDKSGLPSDRFSAERPEGSISTLTIQRTEQRDSAMYRCASSSTTATVNEQFFGPGTRLTVL.